This TCR beta chain comes out of a study of CD8 T cells in ankylosing spondylitis. General observations from the study: Blood from ankylosing spondylitis patients appeared to carry a characteristic roughly eight-variant TCR beta motif.

Generation of TCR beta libraries employed quantitative 5'-RACE incorporating molecular barcodes. TCRdb used MiXCR to reprocess the 5' RACE reads, holding one entry per CDR3 protein. Here the sample spans some 70,000 distinct CDR3 sequences, less than 6% being singletons. This clonotype was detected ten times or more. The antigen is not known. Germline CDR1 DFQATT, CDR2 SNEGSKA (reference sequence). This CDR3 contains 13 residues. Trimming removed 1 base from V and 7 bases from J, with 11 bases in between. The chain has TRBV20-1 and TRBJ2-1; D is possibly TRBD2 (6 bases). The TCR comes from a male donor with ankylosing spondylitis or in good health (not recorded which). Sequencing was performed on blood, either unsorted or a sorted T cell fraction (not recorded which). CDR3 protein: CSARGGTSNEQFF. CDR3 DNA sequence: TGCAGTGCTAGAGGGGGGACTTCGAATGAGCAGTTCTTC.